Each of the 29 T cell receptor beta chains below was sequenced from the same sample in a study of prognosis after radiotherapy for stage I lung cancer. Two-round multiplex PCR, the amplification method, yielded TCR beta CDR3 from genomic DNA. Used in first-round PCR were primers specific to each TRBV and TRBJ gene. MiXCR, applied by TCRdb to the multiplex PCR reads, yields one record per CDR3 protein. The repertoire holds 50,000 to 75,000 distinct CDR3 sequences, with less than 30% as singletons. The sequences come from PBMCs, collected before or after stereotactic body radiation therapy (not recorded which). The receptors were gathered from a donor aged 50 or older with non-small cell lung cancer.

Judged by abundance, this clonotype is medium-sized. J is TRBJ1-6 and V is TRBV6-1; D is unresolved. Trimming took off 2 bases at V and 7 bases at J, with 9 bases between the two ends. Germline CDR1 MNHNS, CDR2 SASEGT. This CDR3 is built from 14 residues. This CDR3 reads CASSESGINSPLHF. DNA of the CDR3: TGTGCCAGCAGTGAATCTGGGATCAATTCACCCCTCCACTTT.

This clonotype was recorded at least ten times. The chain combines TRBV7-2 with TRBJ1-3; no definite D call. V lost 0 bases and J lost 0, with 9 bases in between. Germline V CDR1 and CDR2: SGHTA, FQGNSA. The CDR3 length is 16 residues. CDR3 sequence (DNA): TGTGCCAGCAGCTTAGCGAGGCCCAACTCTGGAAACACCATATATTTT. This gives the protein CASSLARPNSGNTIYF.

This clonotype occurred many times. The gene calls are TRBV7-9 and TRBJ2-3; the match to TRBD2 covers 8 bases. CDR3 size: 15 residues. J lost 1 base, V lost 5 bases, and 5 bases had no gene match. Germline assignment: CDR1 SEHNR and CDR2 FQNEAQ (reference sequence). In nucleotides, the CDR3 is TGTGCCAGCAGCCCCATCGGGGGGGGCACAGATACGCAGTATTTT. The encoded protein is CASSPIGGGTDTQYF.

To note about this clonotype: One junction end does not reproduce the germline sequence, and a read error may be involved. The chain recombines TRBV4-1 with TRBJ2-3; no clear D gene. Germline V gene sequence: CDR1 MGHRA, CDR2 YSYEKL. This CDR3 comprises 17 residues. The CDR3 loop is CASTQERAAGIGDTQYF. CDR3 DNA sequence: TGCGCCAGCACCCAAGAACGGGCGGCAGGAATCGGAGATACGCAGTATTTT.

In its sample, this clonotype was seen a few times. The chain carries TRBV18 and TRBJ2-5; D is unclear. Germline V CDR1 and CDR2: KGHSH, LQKENI. This CDR3 contains 16 residues. Deletions cut 3 bases from V and 0 bases from J, with 14 bases between. The CDR3 DNA reads as TGTGCCAGCTCACCTAGTTCATATGCGTACCAAGAGACCCAGTACTTC. It specifies CASSPSSYAYQETQYF.

In its sample, this clonotype was seen many times. This chain uses TRBV10-3 with TRBJ1-1; no clear D. Trimming removed 0 bases from V and 6 bases from J, with 11 bases in between. Germline-derived CDR1 and CDR2 are ENHRY and SYGVKD. This CDR3 comprises 14 residues. The CDR3 sequence: CAISESRVGAEAFF. The DNA for the CDR3 is TGTGCCATCAGTGAGTCGAGGGTTGGGGCTGAAGCTTTCTTT.

This clonotype was observed many times. This chain joins TRBV7-3 and TRBJ1-1, with 7 positions matching TRBD1. CDR1 is SGHTA and CDR2 is FQGTGA in the germline V gene. Trimming took 5 bases from V and 1 from J; bases not matched to a gene: 4. This CDR3 has 14 residues. CDR3: CASSPQGWNTEAFF. The DNA of the CDR3 is TGTGCCAGCAGCCCACAGGGGTGGAACACTGAAGCTTTCTTT.

This clonotype was counted at least ten times. The gene calls are TRBV7-2 and TRBJ1-1, with 7 positions matching TRBD1. This CDR3 contains 14 residues. CDR1 is SGHTA, CDR2 FQGNSA, per germline. Unmatched junction bases numbered 3, after V lost 1 base and J lost 4 bases. CDR3 nucleotide sequence: TGTGCCAGCAGCTTAGGTTACAGGGGCACTGAAGCTTTCTTT. Protein sequence: CASSLGYRGTEAFF.

Regarding this clonotype: A far more abundant clone sits one base away, making this likely a read error. J is TRBJ1-4 and V is TRBV6-2 or TRBV6-3, with D possibly being TRBD1 (5 bases). The germline V gene has CDR1 MNHEY and CDR2 SVGEGT. The CDR3 is 13 residues long. The CDR3 spells CASRWTWNEKLFF. In nucleotides, the CDR3 is TGTGCTTCGAGGTGGACATGGAATGAAAAACTGTTTTTT.

This clonotype was seen at least ten times. The rearrangement links TRBV6-2 or TRBV6-3 to TRBJ2-1; D might be TRBD2 (5 bases). With 2 bases removed from V and 10 bases from J, the gap between germline ends came to 12 bases. This CDR3 region has 13 residues. Germline V CDR1 and CDR2: MNHEY, SVGEGT. The CDR3 bases are TGTGCCAGCAGTTACCAGACTAAATCAGAGCAGTTCTTC. Translating it yields CASSYQTKSEQFF.

Comments on this clonotype: A single base is all that separates this from a far larger clone, so a read error is likely. This chain's CDR3 is CASSPIPGVTGSYNEQFF. CDR3 coding DNA: TGTGCCAGCAGCCCTATCCCAGGGGTGACGGGCTCCTACAATGAGCAGTTCTTC. The V and J genes are TRBV9 and TRBJ2-1; a weak D match, TRBD1 (6 bases). V dropped 4 bases and J dropped 0 bases, with 20 bases sitting between them. The germline V gene encodes CDR1 SGDLS and CDR2 YYNGEE. This CDR3 region has 18 residues.

This clonotype was detected ten times or more. The chain carries TRBV24-1 and TRBJ1-2; 7 bases fit TRBD1. Germline values: CDR1 KGHDR, CDR2 SFDVKD. This CDR3 has 13 residues. The V and J ends lost 7 bases and 7 bases, in that order; junction bases with no gene match: 8. Written as DNA, the CDR3 is TGTGCCACCAGCGCCGGAGGGGGCTTTGGCTACACCTTC. This translates into CATSAGGGFGYTF.

Ten or more counts support this clonotype. The junction departs from germline at one end; a sequencing error may be responsible. This chain links TRBV7-7 with TRBJ2-5; possibly TRBD1 or TRBD2 for D (5 bases each). CDR1 is SSHAT, CDR2 FNYEAQ, per germline (reference sequence). The CDR3 is 15 amino acids. The CDR3 DNA is TGTGCTAGCAGCTTAGCCCGGGGACGAGGGGAGACCCAGTACTTC. As protein: CASSLARGRGETQYF.

Worth noting for this clonotype: It differs at one base from a far larger clone, so likely a read error. J is TRBJ1-6 and V is TRBV6-4, with unresolved D. Germline V gene lookup returns CDR1 MRHNA and CDR2 SNTAGT. The V gene lost 3 bases and the J gene lost 9 bases, with 9 bases spanning the gap. CDR3 length: 13 amino acids. This chain's CDR3 is CASSEYLVSPLHF. CDR3 coding DNA: TGTGCCAGCAGTGAATACCTCGTTTCACCCCTCCACTTT.

This clonotype was counted at least ten times. One base away lies a much larger clone, so this may be a sequencing read error. The chain is built from TRBV6-2 or TRBV6-3 and TRBJ1-5; possibly TRBD1 for D (5 bases). This CDR3 comprises 15 residues. The V gene's germline CDR1 is MNHEY and CDR2 SVGEGT. The CDR3 nucleotides are TGTGCCAGCAGGCTGTTTGGGGGTAGCAGTCAGCCCCAGCATTTT. Translating it yields CASRLFGGSSQPQHF.

This clonotype was counted ten times or more. The rearrangement uses TRBV19 and TRBJ2-1; TRBD1 aligns across 8 bases. CDR1 and CDR2 from the germline V gene are LNHDA and SQIVND (reference sequence). The V segment lost 9 bases and the J segment 6 bases; nucleotides outside the gene matches: 7. The CDR3 length is 13 residues. DNA for the CDR3: TGTGCCAGCAGGGGGCTTGGAGTCAATGAGCAGTTCTTC. Translating it yields CASRGLGVNEQFF.

This clonotype came up many times. The chain links TRBV5-1 to TRBJ1-2, with 7 bases matching TRBD1. Germline V gene lookup returns CDR1 SGHRS and CDR2 YFSETQ. The CDR3 is 14 residues long. The V and J ends lost 3 bases and 3 bases, in that order; junction bases with no gene match: 5. The CDR3 DNA is TGCGCCAGCAGCTGGCTGGGACAGCACTATGGCTACACCTTC. It encodes CASSWLGQHYGYTF.

This clonotype was found many times. This chain joins TRBV28 and TRBJ2-7, with D tentatively TRBD1 or TRBD2 (5 bases each). The CDR3 has 15 residues. From germline, CDR1 is MDHEN and CDR2 SYDVKM. With 2 bases removed from V and 0 bases from J, the gap between germline ends came to 11 bases. The CDR3 region has the DNA TGTGCCAGCAGTTTACGTCTCGGGACCTCCTACGAGCAGTACTTC. Its translation: CASSLRLGTSYEQYF. Supplemented by reference TRBV28 and TRBJ2-7, the full variable domain reads DVKVTQSSRYLVKRTGEKVFLECVQDMDHENMFWYRQDPGLGLRLIYFSYDVKMKEKGDIPEGYSVSREKKERFSLILESASTNQTSMYLCASSLRLGTSYEQYFGPGTRLTVT.

This clonotype has at least ten counts. The chain uses TRBV3-1 and TRBJ2-7; D unclear. Germline CDR1 LGHDT, CDR2 YNNKEL (reference sequence). This CDR3 contains 13 residues. V was shortened by 1 base and J by 6 bases, with 10 bases between the two germline ends. CDR3 coding DNA: TGTGCCAGCAGCCAAGTGCAGACTGCCGAGCAGTACTTC. It encodes CASSQVQTAEQYF.

This clonotype occurred many times. The CDR3, as DNA: TGTGCCAGCAGCTCATCAGCAGGGCCCTATGGCTACACCTTC. Amino acids: CASSSSAGPYGYTF. The rearrangement links TRBV11-2 to TRBJ1-2; tentative D call: TRBD1 (5 bases). Germline CDR1 SGHAT, CDR2 FQNNGV. Trimming took 4 bases from V and 4 from J, leaving 13 bases between them. The CDR3 is 14 residues long. Complete variable domain (other parts from reference TRBV11-2 and TRBJ1-2): EAGVAQSPRYKIIEKRQSVAFWCNPISGHATLYWYQQILGQGPKLLIQFQNNGVVDDSQLPKDRFSAERLKGVDSTLKIQPAKLEDSAVYLCASSSSAGPYGYTFGSGTRLTVV.

Concerning this clonotype: Since the CDR3 does not end with the conserved phenylalanine or tryptophan, this likely comes from a read error. The V gene is TRBV19, the J gene TRBJ1-5; D remains ambiguous. Trimming cost V 0 bases and J 1 base, with 13 bases left between them. This CDR3 has 17 amino acids. CDR1 and CDR2 from the germline V gene are LNHDA and SQIVND (reference sequence). This chain's CDR3 is CASSIENGSSSNQPQHV. The CDR3 coding sequence is TGTGCCAGTAGTATAGAGAATGGCTCCTCGAGCAATCAGCCCCAGCATGTT.

This clonotype was detected ten times or more. This sequence joins TRBV7-9 and TRBJ2-1; perhaps TRBD2 as D (5 bases). V was trimmed by 1 base and J by 8 bases, leaving 6 bases between them. The CDR3 sequence is 12 residues long. Germline V lookup: CDR1 SEHNR, CDR2 FQNEAQ (reference sequence). The CDR3 nucleotides read TGTGCCAGCAGCTTAGGGGGAGATGAGCAGTTCTTC. This sequence encodes CASSLGGDEQFF. Full variable domain (missing parts from reference TRBV7-9 and TRBJ2-1): DTGVSQNPRHKITKRGQNVTFRCDPISEHNRLYWYRQTLGQGPEFLTYFQNEAQLEKSRLLSDRFSAERPKGSFSTLEIQRTEQGDSAMYLCASSLGGDEQFFGPGTRLTVL.

This clonotype was found once. This chain joins TRBV6-1 and TRBJ2-7; 8 bases fit TRBD1. The V segment lost 4 bases and the J segment 5 bases; nucleotides outside the gene matches: 10. The CDR3 is made up of 15 amino acids. Germline values: CDR1 MNHNS, CDR2 SASEGT. CDR3 in amino acids: CASSASGTGIHEQYF. In DNA form, the CDR3 reads TGTGCCAGCAGTGCGTCCGGGACAGGAATTCACGAGCAGTACTTC.

This clonotype was observed at least ten times. The chain couples TRBV7-9 to TRBJ2-3; 14 nucleotides line up with TRBD2. Germline-derived CDR1 and CDR2 are SEHNR and FQNEAQ (reference sequence). The CDR3 is made up of 15 amino acids. V lost 5 bases to trimming and J lost 6 bases; unmatched junction nucleotides: 4. The CDR3 loop reads CASSLTSGGADTQYF. In nucleotides, the CDR3 is TGTGCCAGCAGCCTGACTAGCGGGGGGGCCGATACGCAGTATTTT. Based on the CDR3 plus reference TRBV7-9 and TRBJ2-3, the full variable domain is DTGVSQNPRHKITKRGQNVTFRCDPISEHNRLYWYRQTLGQGPEFLTYFQNEAQLEKSRLLSDRFSAERPKGSFSTLEIQRTEQGDSAMYLCASSLTSGGADTQYFGPGTRLTVL.

Many counts were recorded for this clonotype. This chain joins TRBV7-8 and TRBJ2-1; 7 positions match TRBD2. With 2 bases clipped from V and 10 bases from J, the junction kept 2 bases outside the gene matches. CDR3 length: 12 residues. Germline CDR1 reads SGHVS; CDR2 reads FQNEAQ. The CDR3 spells CASSLPRGEQFF. The CDR3 DNA reads as TGTGCCAGCAGCTTACCGCGGGGGGAGCAGTTCTTC.

This chain joins TRBV7-9 and TRBJ1-2, with a tentative D call TRBD1 (5 bases). V lost 3 bases and J 5 bases, leaving 13 bases between the germline ends. Germline lookup yields CDR1 SEHNR and CDR2 FQNEAQ (reference sequence). The CDR3 contains 14 residues. The CDR3 sequence: CASSLEGHPYGYTF. DNA of the CDR3: TGTGCCAGCAGCTTGGAGGGGCACCCTTATGGCTACACCTTC.

This clonotype was detected many times. This chain uses TRBV12-3 or TRBV12-4 with TRBJ1-2, with 7 positions matching TRBD1. The CDR3 is made up of 14 amino acids. The V gene end was trimmed by 6 bases and the J gene end by 3 bases; junction bases not matched to a gene: 7. CDR3 sequence (DNA): TGTGCCAGCAGACACAGACAGGGCGACTATGGCTACACCTTC. Translation: CASRHRQGDYGYTF.

This clonotype was seen repeatedly, ten times or more. The V and J genes are TRBV30 and TRBJ2-5, with unresolved D. Germline V gives CDR1 GTSNPN, CDR2 SVGIG (reference sequence). Trimming stripped 2 bases from V and 1 base from J, with 11 bases between. This CDR3 is built from 14 residues. The CDR3 nucleotides read TGTGCCTGGAGTAGTGGCGGCACCCAAGAGACCCAGTACTTC. Translated, it gives CAWSSGGTQETQYF.

This clonotype was found many times. V is TRBV12-3 or TRBV12-4 and J is TRBJ2-2; 8 bases line up with TRBD2. The CDR3 extends over 17 amino acids. Trimming took 5 bases from V and 2 from J; bases not matched to a gene: 10. The CDR3, as DNA: TGTGCCAGCAGTCCACCCCTAGCGGGTACAAACACCGGGGAGCTGTTTTTT. It specifies CASSPPLAGTNTGELFF.